This T cell receptor beta chain was observed in a study of regulatory T cells in long-lasting Graves disease. This clonotype was picked up many times. Antigen: not known. Building of the TCR beta libraries involved iRepertoire HTBI primers and Arm-PCR of CDR3 regions. TCRdb re-called the multiplex PCR reads through MiXCR, storing one row per CDR3 protein. This table holds 300,000 to 450,000 distinct CDR3 sequences, roughly a sixth found once. Findings and caveats of the study: It is possible that accuracy was reduced by the small size of the sample.

As to time point: newly diagnosed GD, antithyroid drugs for less than 3 months. After RNA was extracted from PBMCs, the TCR library was made from it. This specimen consisted of peripheral blood mononuclear cells (PBMCs), obtained at new diagnosis, from a patient treated with antithyroid drugs. The clonotype originates from a female donor with Graves disease.

Here the CDR3 reads CASSEEGKAFF. The CDR3 DNA follows: TGTGCCAGCTCTGAGGAGGGGAAAGCTTTCTTT. The chain employs TRBV2 and TRBJ1-1, with D perhaps TRBD1 (5 bases). V lost 8 bases to trimming and J lost 9 bases, with 13 bases between them. This CDR3 is built from 11 residues. Germline V CDR1 and CDR2: SNHLY, FYNNEI.